The 29 T cell receptor beta chains reported below all come from one sample, sequenced in a study of spatial heterogeneity in lung cancer (dated by TCRdb to about 2019). Libraries were prepared through 5' RACE. Sequencing took place on a NextSeq 500. TCRdb trimmed public reads at Q25 via fastp, called clones via MiXCR and kept in-frame beta chains. Merged by CDR3 protein, the rows form single entries marked with the most common genes and DNA. The sample table contains fewer than 20,000 distinct CDR3 sequences; only one count was recorded for about 6.8% of them. The leading ten clones occupy 20% of the sample. The time point label here, explained by the study, means: sample taken at primary tumor resection. These receptors have no known antigen. Results the study describes overall, beyond this receptor: The tumor nonsynonymous mutation count correlated with the number of expanded intratumoral alpha and beta TCRs.

The starting material was lung tumor tissue, obtained at surgery. Receptor source: a female donor with early-stage non-small cell lung cancer.

The sample holds many counts of this clonotype. The rearrangement links TRBV2 to TRBJ2-7, with D possibly matching TRBD2 (6 bases). The CDR3 covers 12 residues. Trimming pared 7 bases from V and 2 bases from J, leaving 9 bases between. The V gene's germline CDR1 is SNHLY and CDR2 FYNNEI. The CDR3 DNA reads TGTGCCAGCAAGGAGGGACCCTACGAGCAGTACTTC. It codes for CASKEGPYEQYF.

The gene calls are TRBV18 and TRBJ2-7; possible D gene TRBD1, 6 bases. The CDR3 covers 16 residues. Germline CDR1 KGHSH, CDR2 LQKENI. The V and J ends lost 4 bases and 0 bases respectively, with 16 bases between them. DNA of the CDR3: TGTGCCAGCTCACAGATCCCGGGACACAACTCCTACGAGCAGTACTTC. Encoded protein: CASSQIPGHNSYEQYF.

This clonotype rates as medium-sized (0.01 to 0.1%). The chain employs TRBV6-2 or TRBV6-3 and TRBJ2-2; TRBD2 might be the D (5 bases). The CDR3 length is 15 residues. The V gene's germline CDR1 is MNHEY and CDR2 SVGEGT. Trimming stripped 6 bases from V and 2 bases from J, with 13 bases between. The CDR3, as DNA: TGTGCCAGCAGCCGACAAGCGGTTAACACCGGGGAGCTGTTTTTT. Translation gives CASSRQAVNTGELFF.

This clonotype is medium-sized (0.01 to 0.1%) by share. This rearrangement joins TRBV10-3 to TRBJ2-3; 13 nucleotides line up with TRBD2. CDR1 and CDR2 (germline): ENHRY, SYGVKD. This CDR3 spans 16 amino acids. The junction had 13 bases not matched to a gene; V was cut back by 6 bases and J by 10 bases. The CDR3 protein is CAIRQGLAGASDSQYF. The DNA of the CDR3 is TGTGCCATCAGGCAAGGACTAGCGGGGGCAAGTGACTCGCAGTATTTT.

This clonotype was seen more than once but under ten times. This sequence joins TRBV27 and TRBJ1-2; 7 bases align to TRBD1. Germline V gene lookup returns CDR1 MNHEY and CDR2 SMNVEV (reference sequence). The CDR3 covers 13 residues. J was trimmed by 5 bases and V by 3 bases; bases with no gene match: 3. CDR3 bases: TGTGCCAGCAGTTTGGACAGGCGGTATGGCTACACCTTC. Its translation: CASSLDRRYGYTF.

This clonotype was recorded many times. The chain employs TRBV20-1 and TRBJ1-2; TRBD1 might be the D (5 bases). The ends were cut back, 3 bases at V and 9 bases at J, with 17 bases in the middle. The germline CDR1 and CDR2 sequences are DFQATT and SNEGSKA (reference sequence). The CDR3 contains 13 residues. The CDR3 is CSASLSGGLSYTF. The CDR3 DNA reads TGCAGTGCTAGCCTCTCCGGGGGTCTGAGCTACACCTTC.

In this sample, this clonotype turned up many times. This chain links TRBV7-2 with TRBJ1-5; the match to TRBD1 covers 7 bases. This CDR3 is built from 14 residues. The V segment lost 3 bases and the J segment 6 bases; nucleotides outside the gene matches: 5. Germline values: CDR1 SGHTA, CDR2 FQGNSA. CDR3 coding DNA: TGTGCCAGCAGCTTGACAGGGATGGGTCAGCCCCAGCATTTT. This sequence encodes CASSLTGMGQPQHF.

Many counts were recorded for this clonotype. The gene calls are TRBV11-3 and TRBJ2-1; D gene uncertain. Trimming left V 0 bases short and J 5 bases short, with 8 bases between. Germline loops: CDR1 SGHNT, CDR2 YENEEA. The length of the CDR3 is 14 residues. Written as DNA, the CDR3 is TGTGCCAGCAGCTTAGATAGTAGAAACAATGAGCAGTTCTTC. Translating it yields CASSLDSRNNEQFF.

This clonotype was detected ten times or more. This chain uses TRBV5-6 with TRBJ1-6; maybe TRBD1 (6 bases). This CDR3 comprises 17 residues. Germline V lookup: CDR1 SGHDT, CDR2 YYEEEE. Between the trimmed V and J ends, which lost 0 bases and 3 bases, there was a span of 13 bases. The CDR3 nucleotides read TGTGCCAGCAGCTTGGGCAGGGGTTCAGGCTATAATTCACCCCTCCACTTT. It encodes CASSLGRGSGYNSPLHF. The variable domain in full, completed from reference TRBV5-6 and TRBJ1-6, reads DAGVTQSPTHLIKTRGQQVTLRCSPKSGHDTVSWYQQALGQGPQFIFQYYEEEERQRGNFPDRFSGHQFPNYSSELNVNALLLGDSALYLCASSLGRGSGYNSPLHFGNGTRLTVT.

This clonotype has a count of ten or more. This chain connects TRBV9 to TRBJ1-6; D is undetermined. V lost 0 bases, J lost 7 bases, and 14 bases lay in between. CDR1 is SGDLS, CDR2 YYNGEE, per germline. The CDR3 sequence is 16 residues long. CDR3 sequence reads: CASSVEAGRYNSPLHF. The DNA for the CDR3 is TGTGCCAGCAGCGTAGAGGCGGGCAGGTACAATTCACCCCTCCACTTT.

Only a few counts were recorded for this clonotype. The chain combines TRBV9 with TRBJ2-5, with 15 bases lining up with TRBD2. The CDR3 is made up of 18 amino acids. J gave up 0 bases and V 3 bases, and 6 bases lay outside the gene matches. Germline CDR1 is SGDLS and CDR2 is YYNGEE. The CDR3 protein is CASSDGTSGGSNQETQYF. The CDR3 DNA reads TGTGCCAGCAGCGACGGGACTAGCGGGGGGTCTAACCAAGAGACCCAGTACTTC.

This clonotype was seen ten or more times. The chain is built from TRBV2 and TRBJ2-5; 7 nucleotides align to TRBD1. After removal of 6 bases from V and 3 bases from J, the junction contained 4 bases not matched to a gene. The CDR3 sequence is 13 residues long. CDR1 is SNHLY, CDR2 FYNNEI, per germline. CDR3 amino acids: CASSAGTEETQYF. The CDR3 DNA reads as TGTGCCAGCAGCGCCGGGACAGAAGAGACCCAGTACTTC.

In its sample, this clonotype was seen a few times. The chain uses TRBV7-2 and TRBJ2-3; maybe TRBD2 (5 bases). Trimming pared 4 bases from V and 8 bases from J, leaving 10 bases between. CDR1 and CDR2 (germline): SGHTA, FQGNSA. CDR3 size: 12 residues. The CDR3 spells CASSSRVGTQYF. In DNA form, the CDR3 reads TGTGCCAGCAGCTCGAGGGTGGGTACGCAGTATTTT.

At least ten counts were recorded for this clonotype. The J gene is TRBJ1-1, the V gene TRBV10-1, with TRBD1 as a possible D gene (5 bases). Per the germline V gene, CDR1 is WNHNN and CDR2 is SYGVQD (reference sequence). The CDR3 contains 13 residues. Trimming took off 3 bases at V and 3 bases at J, with 8 bases between the two ends. Written as DNA, the CDR3 is TGCGCCAGCAGTGACAGGGATTACACTGAAGCTTTCTTT. Protein: CASSDRDYTEAFF.

This clonotype was observed many times. The J gene is TRBJ1-3, the V gene TRBV29-1; D gene ambiguous. This CDR3 spans 13 amino acids. V gave up 2 bases and J gave up 0 bases, with 5 bases separating them. Germline CDR1 and CDR2: SQVTM and ANQGSEA. CDR3 coding DNA: TGCAGCGTTGAAATGAGCTCTGGAAACACCATATATTTT. Translated, it gives CSVEMSSGNTIYF.

This clonotype was seen ten or more times. This sequence joins TRBV4-2 and TRBJ2-7, with 8 nucleotides matching TRBD1. This CDR3 contains 17 residues. Trimming cost V 0 bases and J 6 bases; bases outside gene matches: 13. Germline V gene sequence: CDR1 LGHNA, CDR2 YNFKEQ. The CDR3 DNA sequence: TGTGCCAGCAGCCAAGAAGATTCGAGGACAGGGCTTTCCGAGCAGTACTTC. This gives the protein CASSQEDSRTGLSEQYF.

This clonotype was recorded at least ten times. V is TRBV19 and J is TRBJ2-5; possibly TRBD1 for D (5 bases). Germline V gives CDR1 LNHDA, CDR2 SQIVND (reference sequence). The V and J ends lost 7 bases and 3 bases respectively, with 15 bases between them. This CDR3 spans 14 amino acids. CDR3 sequence reads: CASTSRDREETQYF. CDR3 DNA sequence: TGTGCCAGTACCTCCAGGGATAGAGAAGAGACCCAGTACTTC.

This clonotype has ten or more counts. The rearrangement joins TRBV10-3 to TRBJ1-1; D uncertain. Trimming took off 2 bases at V and 8 bases at J, with 6 bases between the two ends. The CDR3 is 11 residues long. Looked up from germline, CDR1 is ENHRY and CDR2 is SYGVKD. This CDR3 reads CAISEEGEAFF. DNA of the CDR3: TGTGCCATCAGTGAGGAAGGGGAAGCTTTCTTT.

Relative to its sample, this clonotype is medium-sized. V gene TRBV28 combines with J gene TRBJ2-7; D gene uncertain. V lost 7 bases and J lost 2, with 21 bases in between. The germline V gene has CDR1 MDHEN and CDR2 SYDVKM. The CDR3 loop spans 16 amino acids. The CDR3 nucleotides are TGTGCCAGCACCTCCACCGTTGAGTCTGTAGCCTACGAGCAGTACTTC. Protein sequence: CASTSTVESVAYEQYF.

This clonotype was detected ten times or more. The chain links TRBV6-5 to TRBJ2-7; 11 bases agree with TRBD1. Germline CDR1 reads MNHEY; CDR2 reads SVGAGI. V gave up 5 bases and J gave up 6 bases; unmatched junction bases: 9. CDR3 length: 15 amino acids. The CDR3 spells CASSAGQGAISEQYF. In DNA, the CDR3 is TGTGCCAGCAGTGCCGGACAGGGGGCGATCTCCGAGCAGTACTTC.

The sample holds many counts of this clonotype. The chain joins TRBV20-1 to TRBJ1-1; weak D call: TRBD1 (5 bases). The germline V and J ends were trimmed by 5 bases and 4 bases, with 14 bases remaining between them. The CDR3 spans 13 residues. The germline gives CDR1 DFQATT, CDR2 SNEGSKA (reference sequence). CDR3 nucleotides: TGCAGTGCTGTTACAGGAGGAGGCACTGAAGCTTTCTTT. Translation: CSAVTGGGTEAFF.

This clonotype occurred many times. The chain uses TRBV20-1 and TRBJ2-7, with D tentatively TRBD1 (6 bases). This CDR3 is 18 amino acids long. V was trimmed by 0 bases and J by 2 bases, leaving 23 bases between them. Per the germline V gene, CDR1 is DFQATT and CDR2 is SNEGSKA (reference sequence). The chain's CDR3 is CSARDLMTGPRKTYEQYF. DNA for the CDR3: TGCAGTGCTAGAGACCTGATGACAGGTCCAAGGAAGACCTACGAGCAGTACTTC.

This clonotype was seen ten or more times. The V and J genes are TRBV7-9 and TRBJ2-7; no definite D call. The germline gives CDR1 SEHNR, CDR2 FQNEAQ (reference sequence). V was clipped by 5 bases and J by 7 bases, with 30 bases between them. The CDR3 extends over 18 amino acids. CDR3 sequence (DNA): TGTGCCAGCAGCCCCGAGGCAGTCCATCGGCGAATTCTGAGAGAGCAGTACTTC. This encodes CASSPEAVHRRILREQYF.

This clonotype showed up many times. The rearrangement links TRBV5-1 to TRBJ2-3; tentative D call: TRBD2 (5 bases). The CDR3 runs to 13 residues. Deletions cut 0 bases from V and 4 bases from J, with 6 bases between. Per germline, CDR1 SGHRS and CDR2 YFSETQ. CDR3 amino acids: CASSLGGADTQYF. The CDR3 nucleotides are TGCGCCAGCAGCTTGGGGGGAGCAGATACGCAGTATTTT.

In DNA, the CDR3 is TGCGCCAGCAGCTTCCGGGACGAAGGTACGCAGTATTTT. Translated: CASSFRDEGTQYF. The chain has TRBV5-1 and TRBJ2-3, with D perhaps being TRBD1 or TRBD2 (5 bases each). The CDR3 has 13 amino acids. Germline CDR1 and CDR2: SGHRS and YFSETQ. Trimming removed 2 bases from V and 8 bases from J, with 12 bases in between.

This clonotype was counted at least ten times. The chain recombines TRBV28 with TRBJ1-2; tentatively, D is TRBD1 (6 bases). The CDR3 has 13 residues. The germline V gene has CDR1 MDHEN and CDR2 SYDVKM. Trimming stripped 6 bases from V and 3 bases from J, with 11 bases between. The CDR3 coding sequence is TGTGCCAGCAGGGGGGCAGGGGACTATGGCTACACCTTC. It yields the protein CASRGAGDYGYTF.

This chain joins TRBV18 and TRBJ2-5, with 7 bases fitting TRBD1. This CDR3 has 15 amino acids. V shed 2 bases and J 4 bases; nucleotides not matched to a gene: 7. Germline assignment: CDR1 KGHSH and CDR2 LQKENI. CDR3 in amino acids: CASSPSRGSAETQYF. The CDR3, as DNA: TGTGCCAGCTCACCAAGCAGGGGGTCGGCAGAGACCCAGTACTTC. Together with reference TRBV18 and TRBJ2-5, the CDR3 gives the full variable domain: NAGVMQNPRHLVRRRGQEARLRCSPMKGHSHVYWYRQLPEEGLKFMVYLQKENIIDESGMPKERFSAEFPKEGPSILRIQQVVRGDSAAYFCASSPSRGSAETQYFGPGTRLLVL.

The sample holds many counts of this clonotype. The chain links TRBV2 to TRBJ2-2, with D possibly matching TRBD1 (6 bases). This CDR3 is built from 14 residues. Germline V CDR1 and CDR2: SNHLY, FYNNEI. V was clipped by 8 bases and J by 0 bases, with 10 bases between them. CDR3 in DNA: TGTGCCAGCCAAGGACAGTCGAACACCGGGGAGCTGTTTTTT. It codes for CASQGQSNTGELFF.

There are many counts of this clonotype. This chain joins TRBV12-3 or TRBV12-4 and TRBJ1-5, with D perhaps TRBD1 (6 bases). With 1 base removed from V and 3 bases from J, the gap between germline ends came to 22 bases. The CDR3 consists of 19 residues. The CDR3 DNA follows: TGTGCCAGCAGTTTAGGGGATGTAGGGGGGCCTTGGACCAATCAGCCCCAGCATTTT. It codes for CASSLGDVGGPWTNQPQHF.